This T cell receptor (beta chain) was observed in a study of cytomegalovirus exposure and HLA in healthy donors. Details on this clone: Antigen specificity is unknown.

Germline V lookup: CDR1 SGHRS, CDR2 YFSETQ. CDR3 length equals 13 residues. Trimming at V came to 5 bases and at J to 5 bases, leaving 6 bases not matched to a gene. Broader study findings: In a later analysis, first-cohort TCR clusters were found to tend to co-occur in the 120 validation repertoires. Three CMV-associated chains were confirmed in vitro to be specific for CMV antigens. TCR beta chains numbering some 160 were designated cytomegalovirus-associated.

Some clones are missing from TCRdb's copy, which holds only in-frame ones; the method was immunoSEQ multiplex PCR. The top ten hold roughly 2% of the sample, which has hundreds of thousands of clones, about nine tenths seen once. This chain joins TRBV5-1 and TRBJ1-1, with TRBD1 matching over 7 bases. Sequenced material: PBMCs. The clonotype was recovered from a woman aged 18 to 35 in good health and CMV-seropositive. CDR3 loop: CASSKGAGTEAFF. The CDR3 nucleotides read TGCGCCAGCAGTAAGGGGGCGGGAACTGAAGCTTTCTTT.